These 26 T cell receptor beta chains share one sample of origin, sequenced in a study of graft-versus-host responses after intestinal transplantation. Their recognized antigens are unknown. TCRdb's copy holds only in-frame clones and misses some; the assay was immunoSEQ multiplex PCR. The sample comprises 80,000 to 100,000 clones, less than 90% of which are singletons, and 0.3% to 0.4% rests with the top ten. The sequencing used unstimulated CD4+ T cells sorted from spleen or lymph node cells, collected before intestinal transplant. Receptor source: a human donor who received an intestinal transplant.

This chain connects TRBV7-8 to TRBJ2-7; 9 nucleotides agree with TRBD2. Germline V gene lookup returns CDR1 SGHVS and CDR2 FQNEAQ. V lost 5 bases to trimming and J lost 6 bases; unmatched junction nucleotides: 8. This CDR3 comprises 14 residues. For the CDR3, the DNA is TGTGCCAGCAGCCCGCGGGGGGGCCGTTTCGAGCAGTACTTC. Translation gives CASSPRGGRFEQYF.

This sequence joins TRBV5-6 and TRBJ1-1, with a possible D match to TRBD1 (5 bases). The V end was cut by 3 bases, the J end by 1 base, with 13 bases between. There are 15 residues in the CDR3. The germline V gene encodes CDR1 SGHDT and CDR2 YYEEEE. CDR3 nucleotide sequence: TGTGCCAGCAGCTACAGGAGTCTAAAGAACACTGAAGCTTTCTTT. It translates to CASSYRSLKNTEAFF.

The V and J genes are TRBV6-6 and TRBJ1-1; 8 bases are shared with TRBD1. The CDR3 sequence is 13 residues long. Germline V lookup: CDR1 MNHNY, CDR2 SVGAGI (reference sequence). Germline trimming cut 5 bases from V and 7 bases from J; bases unmatched to any gene: 6. The CDR3 loop reads CASSRGQVGEAFF. The CDR3 DNA follows: TGTGCCAGCAGTCGGGGACAGGTTGGTGAAGCTTTCTTT.

The rearrangement links TRBV21-1 to TRBJ2-7; the DNA was not compared with TRBD1, the D call given in the table. TRBV21-1 is deemed a pseudogene. This CDR3 comprises 16 residues. CDR3 amino acids: CASSEPRDRGTYEQYF. CDR3 nucleotides: TGTGCCAGCAGCGAACCGCGGGACAGGGGAACCTACGAGCAGTACTTC.

The V and J genes are TRBV27 and TRBJ2-3; D is unclear. Trimming stripped 5 bases from V and 2 bases from J, with 8 bases between. The CDR3 runs 13 residues. Germline V lookup: CDR1 MNHEY, CDR2 SMNVEV (reference sequence). The CDR3 loop is CASSPRYTDTQYF. CDR3 DNA: TGTGCCAGCAGTCCTCGTTACACAGATACGCAGTATTTT.

In DNA form, the CDR3 reads TGTGCCAGCAGATCCGGGACAGGGGGCTTATCAGATACGCAGTATTTT. This sequence encodes CASRSGTGGLSDTQYF. This chain connects TRBV18 to TRBJ2-3; 12 bases are shared with TRBD1. There are 16 residues in the CDR3. Germline V gene lookup returns CDR1 KGHSH and CDR2 LQKENI. J lost 4 bases, V lost 8 bases, and 10 bases had no gene match.

The rearrangement joins TRBV5-1 to TRBJ2-5; the D is unclear. Germline CDR1 and CDR2: SGHRS and YFSETQ. Trimming shortened V by 0 bases and J by 7 bases, and 10 bases separated the two germline ends. The length of the CDR3 is 13 residues. CDR3 DNA: TGCGCCAGCAGCTTGGCCTCTACGGGGACCCAGTACTTC. Translating it yields CASSLASTGTQYF. Full variable domain (remainder filled in from reference TRBV5-1 and TRBJ2-5): KAGVTQTPRYLIKTRGQQVTLSCSPISGHRSVSWYQQTPGQGLQFLFEYFSETQRNKGNFPGRFSGRQFSNSRSEMNVSTLELGDSALYLCASSLASTGTQYFGPGTRLLVL.

The chain has TRBV7-9 and TRBJ2-5, with D maybe TRBD2 (6 bases). This CDR3 region has 15 residues. Germline values: CDR1 SEHNR, CDR2 FQNEAQ (reference sequence). Between the trimmed V and J ends, which lost 6 bases and 3 bases, there was a span of 17 bases. The CDR3 is CASRRLGNREETQYF. CDR3 nucleotides: TGTGCCAGCAGGCGACTAGGAAATAGGGAAGAGACCCAGTACTTC.

This chain joins TRBV27 and TRBJ2-1, with 13 bases aligning to TRBD2. Germline CDR1 MNHEY, CDR2 SMNVEV (reference sequence). V lost 1 base and J lost 5; bases outside the gene matches: 11. CDR3 size: 19 residues. In DNA form, the CDR3 reads TGTGCCAGCAGTTTATTAAGTCCAGGACTAGCGGGAGACGACAATGAGCAGTTCTTC. Translated: CASSLLSPGLAGDDNEQFF.

The chain couples TRBV6-1 to TRBJ2-7; 8 bases fit TRBD1. The J segment lost 3 bases and the V segment lost 6 bases, leaving 7 bases of the junction unmatched. Per germline, CDR1 MNHNS and CDR2 SASEGT. There are 14 residues in the CDR3. Here the CDR3 reads CASSFLGQGYEQYF. For the CDR3, the DNA is TGTGCCAGCAGCTTCCTCGGACAGGGCTACGAGCAGTACTTC.

The rearrangement links TRBV5-1 to TRBJ2-5; no reliable D call. Germline V CDR1 and CDR2: SGHRS, YFSETQ. V was clipped by 0 bases and J by 5 bases, with 11 bases between them. This CDR3 spans 14 amino acids. CDR3 protein: CASSLARVEETQYF. In nucleotides, the CDR3 is TGCGCCAGCAGCTTGGCCAGAGTGGAGGAGACCCAGTACTTC.

This clone has more than one count but fewer than ten. The J gene is TRBJ1-5, the V gene TRBV7-9; D is possibly TRBD1 (6 bases). Germline CDR1 is SEHNR and CDR2 is FQNEAQ (reference sequence). Trimming pared 5 bases from V and 8 bases from J, leaving 10 bases between. This CDR3 contains 12 residues. CDR3 amino acids: CASSLRGEPQHF. CDR3 DNA sequence: TGTGCCAGCAGCCTCAGGGGAGAGCCCCAGCATTTT.

This chain uses TRBV27 with TRBJ2-2; D may be TRBD1 (7 bases). Germline-derived CDR1 and CDR2 are MNHEY and SMNVEV (reference sequence). The CDR3 runs to 17 residues. V shed 2 bases and J shed 7 bases, with 20 bases lying between them. The CDR3 spells CASSLNLQGRSYGELFF. The CDR3 DNA reads as TGTGCCAGCAGTTTAAATCTACAGGGGAGGTCATACGGGGAGCTGTTTTTT.

The V and J genes are TRBV28 and TRBJ1-5; TRBD1 agrees at 7 bases. Trimming at V came to 3 bases and at J to 4 bases, leaving 18 bases not matched to a gene. The CDR3 is made up of 19 amino acids. Germline V gene data show CDR1 as MDHEN and CDR2 as SYDVKM. In DNA, the CDR3 is TGTGCCAGCAGTTTGATAGGGGTAAGGGACAGCACTCGGAATCAGCCCCAGCATTTT. Translated, it gives CASSLIGVRDSTRNQPQHF.

This chain links TRBV9 with TRBJ2-3; 14 bases map to TRBD2. From germline, CDR1 is SGDLS and CDR2 YYNGEE. The CDR3 sequence is 16 residues long. V trimming: 2 bases; J trimming: 2 bases; junction bases outside the gene matches: 1. The CDR3 loop is CASSVGLAGDTDTQYF. In DNA, the CDR3 is TGTGCCAGCAGCGTGGGACTAGCGGGGGACACAGATACGCAGTATTTT.

The CDR3 bases are TGTGCCAGCAGCCGGGACAGGGGGGATTCACCCCTCCACTTT. Its protein product is CASSRDRGDSPLHF. The chain links TRBV28 to TRBJ1-6, with 11 bases identical to TRBD1. The CDR3 length is 14 residues. Trimming cost V 6 bases and J 8 bases; bases outside gene matches: 3. The V gene's germline CDR1 is MDHEN and CDR2 SYDVKM.

V gene TRBV5-1 combines with J gene TRBJ2-1, with 14 bases aligning to TRBD2. V was pared by 0 bases and J by 9 bases, with 5 bases of the junction left unmatched. The CDR3 contains 16 residues. In germline, CDR1 is SGHRS, CDR2 YFSETQ. The chain's CDR3 is CASSLEGLAGVSEQFF. CDR3 nucleotide sequence: TGCGCCAGCAGCTTGGAGGGACTAGCGGGAGTAAGTGAGCAGTTCTTC.

This clone was observed a handful of times. The DNA of the CDR3 is TGTGCCAGCAGTCCTTCCCAGGGTCAGGGGTACTATGGCTACACCTTC. Its translation is CASSPSQGQGYYGYTF. The chain joins TRBV28 to TRBJ1-2; a possible D gene is TRBD1 (6 bases). Germline assignment: CDR1 MDHEN and CDR2 SYDVKM. This CDR3 is built from 16 residues. Deletions cut 5 bases from V and 3 bases from J, with 19 bases between.

Details on this clone: The junction departs from germline at one end; a sequencing error may be responsible. The rearrangement links TRBV28 to TRBJ1-2; TRBD1 might be the D (6 bases). The germline V gene encodes CDR1 MDHEN and CDR2 SYDVKM. This CDR3 region has 16 residues. The CDR3 reads CAGRRSTGRENYGYTF. In DNA form, the CDR3 reads TGTGCCGGCAGACGCAGTACAGGGCGGGAGAACTATGGCTACACCTTC.

This chain uses TRBV28 with TRBJ2-4, with 7 bases that match TRBD2. This CDR3 is 14 amino acids long. CDR1 and CDR2 from the germline V gene are MDHEN and SYDVKM. Trimming at V came to 3 bases and at J to 3 bases, leaving 2 bases not matched to a gene. The CDR3 reads CASSFGGVKNIQYF. For the CDR3, the DNA is TGTGCCAGCAGTTTTGGGGGGGTCAAAAACATTCAGTACTTC. The whole variable domain, remainder taken from reference TRBV28 and TRBJ2-4, is DVKVTQSSRYLVKRTGEKVFLECVQDMDHENMFWYRQDPGLGLRLIYFSYDVKMKEKGDIPEGYSVSREKKERFSLILESASTNQTSMYLCASSFGGVKNIQYFGAGTRLSVL.

This clone was seen just once. This chain connects TRBV6-5 to TRBJ1-1; D call uncertain. Trimming shortened V by 4 bases and J by 4 bases, and 13 bases separated the two germline ends. This CDR3 spans 14 amino acids. Germline assignment: CDR1 MNHEY and CDR2 SVGAGI. CDR3: CASSSPGRVTEAFF. As DNA, the CDR3 is TGTGCCAGCAGTTCCCCCGGGAGGGTCACTGAAGCTTTCTTT.

The rearrangement uses TRBV5-1 and TRBJ1-1, with 8 bases matching TRBD1. Germline V gene lookup returns CDR1 SGHRS and CDR2 YFSETQ. Trimming cost V 0 bases and J 3 bases; bases outside gene matches: 4. This CDR3 contains 15 residues. The CDR3 sequence is CASSLAGQGYTEAFF. The CDR3 DNA is TGCGCCAGCAGCTTGGCCGGACAGGGTTACACTGAAGCTTTCTTT.

This chain connects TRBV7-8 to TRBJ1-2; 7 nucleotides match TRBD1. The germline V gene encodes CDR1 SGHVS and CDR2 FQNEAQ. V dropped 6 bases and J dropped 2; count of bases not matched to a gene: 15. This CDR3 has 17 amino acids. The CDR3 sequence: CASSMEVRDSYNYGYTF. The CDR3 bases are TGTGCCAGCAGTATGGAGGTCCGGGACAGTTACAACTATGGCTACACCTTC. The variable domain in full, completed from reference TRBV7-8 and TRBJ1-2, reads GAGVSQSPRYKVAKRGQDVALRCDPISGHVSLFWYQQALGQGPEFLTYFQNEAQLDKSGLPSDRFFAERPEGSVSTLKIQRTQQEDSAVYLCASSMEVRDSYNYGYTFGSGTRLTVV.

The rearrangement links TRBV27 to TRBJ2-7, with D perhaps TRBD2 (6 bases). Germline values: CDR1 MNHEY, CDR2 SMNVEV (reference sequence). Deletions cut 5 bases from V and 6 bases from J, with 14 bases between. The CDR3 runs 13 residues. CDR3 protein: CASSPGTPGEQYF. The CDR3 bases are TGTGCCAGCAGTCCTGGGACTCCCGGCGAGCAGTACTTC.

The chain joins TRBV9 to TRBJ2-7, with 7 bases matching TRBD2. Germline V gene lookup returns CDR1 SGDLS and CDR2 YYNGEE. V lost 0 bases, J lost 2 bases, and 11 bases stayed unmatched. CDR3 length equals 17 residues. DNA for the CDR3: TGTGCCAGCAGCGTAGAAGAAAGCGGGAAATCCCCCTACGAGCAGTACTTC. Residues: CASSVEESGKSPYEQYF.

A few counts support this clone. This chain joins TRBV7-2 and TRBJ2-7; D is perhaps TRBD1 (5 bases). Germline assignment: CDR1 SGHTA and CDR2 FQGNSA. The V end was cut by 2 bases, the J end by 3 bases, with 11 bases between. The CDR3 runs to 14 residues. For the CDR3, the DNA is TGTGCCAGCAGCTTATACGGACAAGGCTACGAGCAGTACTTC. Encoded protein: CASSLYGQGYEQYF.